This T cell receptor (beta chain) was profiled in a study of blood T cells in healthy people across ages. Regarding the study as a whole: The study found more naive CD4+ cells and higher diversity in long-lived than aged donors. While age rose, TCR beta diversity per million T cells dropped in a roughly linear way.

In this sample, this clonotype turned up many times. Its cognate antigen is unknown. A sample-barcoded 5' primer and a J-beta primer mix were used in a second PCR of roughly 7 to 11 cycles. The template-switch adaptor, which had 12 random nucleotides, put a tag on each cDNA molecule. Each of the samples gave a minimum of 2.5 million paired-end reads that contained CDR3. In TCRdb, the 5' RACE reads were re-called with MiXCR into one record per CDR3 protein. The table records around 500,000 distinct CDR3 sequences, roughly 48% of them present only once. Trimming took 0 bases from V and 2 from J; bases not matched to a gene: 7. The CDR3 contains 16 residues. Germline-derived CDR1 and CDR2 are MNHEY and SVGAGI.

The chain links TRBV6-5 to TRBJ2-7, with 7 bases fitting TRBD2. The sequence was collected from a man older than 75 in good health. Sequenced sample: blood. In nucleotides, the CDR3 is TGTGCCAGCAGTTACTCGATGACGGGGGGTACCTACGAGCAGTACTTC. Protein: CASSYSMTGGTYEQYF.